This entry is about one T cell receptor (beta chain). The CDR3 loop spans 10 amino acids. Trimming removed 8 bases at V and 5 bases at J, with 7 bases between. Germline CDR1 reads GTSNPN; CDR2 reads SVGIG (reference sequence). This sample was included in a study of cytomegalovirus exposure and HLA in healthy donors. Study as a whole: Of all 400 or so donors who were genotyped, roughly 81% belonged to the Caucasian-associated ancestry cluster.

Vbeta (60) and Jbeta (13) primers were used in the PCR. The repertoire was sequenced with immunoSEQ multiplex PCR; TCRdb's copy has only in-frame clones and lacks some. The sample carries 90,000 to 150,000 clones, about 85% recorded once. The rearrangement links TRBV30 to TRBJ1-3; a weak D match, TRBD1 (6 bases). Sequencing was performed on PBMCs. The TCR sequence derives from a man aged 50 to 59 in good health and CMV-seronegative. CDR3 in DNA: TGTGCCGGGGGCCGAAACACCATATATTTT. It is translated as CAGGRNTIYF.